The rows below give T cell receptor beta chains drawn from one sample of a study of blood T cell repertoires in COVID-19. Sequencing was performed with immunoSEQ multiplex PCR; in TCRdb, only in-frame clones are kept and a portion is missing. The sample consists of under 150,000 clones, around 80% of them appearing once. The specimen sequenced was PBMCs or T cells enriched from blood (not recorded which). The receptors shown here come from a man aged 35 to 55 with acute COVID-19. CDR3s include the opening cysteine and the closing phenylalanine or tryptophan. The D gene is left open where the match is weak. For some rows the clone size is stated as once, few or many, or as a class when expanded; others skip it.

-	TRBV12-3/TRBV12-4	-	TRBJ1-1	TGTGCCAGCACCGAAGGGGTAGGGACTGAAGCTTTCTTT	CASTEGVGTEAFF
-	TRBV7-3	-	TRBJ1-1	TGTGCCAGCAGATCTCAGGTGAACACTGAAGCTTTCTTT	CASRSQVNTEAFF
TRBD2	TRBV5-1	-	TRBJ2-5	TGCGCCAGCAGCCCCCGGCTAGCGGGATACCAAGAGACCCAGTACTTC	CASSPRLAGYQETQYF
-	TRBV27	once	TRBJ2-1	TGTGCCAGCAGTTTAGGGGCCTCCGGAAGCGAGCAGTTCTTC	CASSLGASGSEQFF
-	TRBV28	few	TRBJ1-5	TGTGCCAGCAGCTCGGCGGGGGGGGACTCCCGACAGCCCCAGCATTTT	CASSSAGGDSRQPQHF
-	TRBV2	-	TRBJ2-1	TGTGCCAGCCTCCCCGATAGATACAATGAGCAGTTCTTC	CASLPDRYNEQFF
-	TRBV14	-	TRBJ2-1	TGTGCCAGCAGCCGGCAATGGTTCGTAACCAATGAGCAGTTCTTC	CASSRQWFVTNEQFF
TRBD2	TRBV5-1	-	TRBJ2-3	TGCGCCAGCAGCTTGGCCCGGGGGGATTTCGCAGATACGCAGTATTTT	CASSLARGDFADTQYF
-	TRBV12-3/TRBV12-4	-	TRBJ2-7	TGTGCCAGCAGTCAGACTTACTACGAGCAGTACTTC	CASSQTYYEQYF
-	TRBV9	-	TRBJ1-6	TGTGCCAGCAGCCCCCAAGGGGATTCACCCCTCCACTTT	CASSPQGDSPLHF
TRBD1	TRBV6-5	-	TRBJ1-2	TGTGCCAGCAGCAGACAGGGGAGCTATGGCTACACCTTC	CASSRQGSYGYTF
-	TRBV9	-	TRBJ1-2	TGTGCCAGCAGCGTAGGCCAGGGCCATGGCTACACCTTC	CASSVGQGHGYTF
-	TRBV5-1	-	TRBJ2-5	TGCGCCAGCAGAGGCGGGACCGTAGAGACCCAGTACTTC	CASRGGTVETQYF
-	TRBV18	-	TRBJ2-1	TGTGCCAGCTCACCACCCGGGGGTAGTGAGCAGTTCTTC	CASSPPGGSEQFF
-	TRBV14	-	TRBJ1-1	TGTGCCAGCAGCCACAGTTTGAACACTGAAGCTTTCTTT	CASSHSLNTEAFF
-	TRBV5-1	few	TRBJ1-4	TGCGCCAGCAGCCTTACAGGAGATCTAGGTGAAAAACTGTTTTTT	CASSLTGDLGEKLFF
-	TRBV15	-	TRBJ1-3	TGTGCCACCCAGATAGGTCAGGGCTTCTCTGGAAACACCATATATTTT	CATQIGQGFSGNTIYF